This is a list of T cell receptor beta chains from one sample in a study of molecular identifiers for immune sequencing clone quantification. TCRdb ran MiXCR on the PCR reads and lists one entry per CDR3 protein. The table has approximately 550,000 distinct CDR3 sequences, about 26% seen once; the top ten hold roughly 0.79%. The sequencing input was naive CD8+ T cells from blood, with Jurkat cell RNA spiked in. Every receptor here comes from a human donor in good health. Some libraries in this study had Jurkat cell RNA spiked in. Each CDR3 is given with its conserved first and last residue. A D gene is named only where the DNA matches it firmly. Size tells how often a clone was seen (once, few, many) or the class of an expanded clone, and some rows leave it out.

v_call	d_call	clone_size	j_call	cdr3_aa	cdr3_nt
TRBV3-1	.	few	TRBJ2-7	CASSQDGGGLYF	TGTGCCAGCAGCCAAGATGGGGGCGGGCTGTACTTC
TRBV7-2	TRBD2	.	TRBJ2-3	CASSPGLAGEMLTDTQYF	TGTGCCAGCAGCCCGGGACTAGCGGGAGAGATGCTTACAGATACGCAGTATTTT
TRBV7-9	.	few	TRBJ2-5	CASALGTTHSETQYF	TGTGCCAGCGCCCTCGGGACAACTCATTCAGAGACCCAGTACTTC
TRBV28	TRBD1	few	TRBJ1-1	CASRKQGGNTEAFF	TGTGCCAGCAGGAAACAGGGGGGGAACACTGAAGCTTTCTTT
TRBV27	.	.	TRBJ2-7	CASRPEGGTYEQYF	TGTGCCAGCAGGCCCGAGGGGGGGACCTACGAGCAGTACTTC
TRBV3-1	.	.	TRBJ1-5	CASSQGSGWYSNQPQHF	TGTGCCAGCAGCCAAGGCTCAGGGTGGTATAGCAATCAGCCCCAGCATTTT
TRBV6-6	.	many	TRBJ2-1	CASSYLGLPDEQFF	TGTGCCAGCAGTTACCTTGGCCTTCCGGATGAGCAGTTCTTC
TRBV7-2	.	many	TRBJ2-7	CASSLAGRSYEQYF	TGTGCCAGCAGCTTGGCCGGACGGTCCTACGAGCAGTACTTC
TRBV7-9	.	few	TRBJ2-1	CASSFSFTPYEQFF	TGTGCCAGCAGCTTTAGCTTCACCCCCTATGAGCAGTTCTTC
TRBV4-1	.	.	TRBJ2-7	CASSQVGSGDAAYEQYF	TGCGCCAGCAGCCAAGTAGGTTCAGGGGACGCGGCCTACGAGCAGTACTTC
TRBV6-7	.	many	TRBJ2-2	CASSYGQENTGELFF	TGTGCCAGCAGTTACGGGCAGGAGAACACCGGGGAGCTGTTTTTT
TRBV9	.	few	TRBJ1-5	CASGYGGTQPQHF	TGTGCCAGCGGGTATGGGGGGACTCAGCCCCAGCATTTT
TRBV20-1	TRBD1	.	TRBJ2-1	CSAVGTEVGSEQFF	TGCAGTGCTGTCGGGACAGAGGTTGGTAGTGAGCAGTTCTTC
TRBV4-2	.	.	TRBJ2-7	CASSLSGETYEQYF	TGTGCCAGCAGCCTTAGCGGCGAGACCTACGAGCAGTACTTC
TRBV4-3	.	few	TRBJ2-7	CASSQAVTSIGYEQYF	TGCGCCAGCAGCCAGGCAGTTACTAGCATTGGATACGAGCAGTACTTC
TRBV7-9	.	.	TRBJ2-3	CTSSPGFNTDTQYF	TGTACCAGCAGCCCGGGATTCAACACAGATACGCAGTATTTT
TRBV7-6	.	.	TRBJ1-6	CASSLDWDNSPLHF	TGTGCCAGCAGCTTAGACTGGGATAATTCACCCCTCCACTTT
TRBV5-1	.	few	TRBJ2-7	CASSLGYGIYEQYF	TGCGCCAGCAGCTTGGGTTACGGGATCTACGAGCAGTACTTC
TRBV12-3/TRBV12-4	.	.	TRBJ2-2	CASTLAFTGELFF	TGTGCCAGCACCTTGGCCTTCACCGGGGAGCTGTTTTTT
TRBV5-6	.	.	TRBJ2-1	CASSFTLQGGFGEQFF	TGTGCCAGCAGCTTTACGCTGCAGGGTGGATTTGGTGAGCAGTTCTTC
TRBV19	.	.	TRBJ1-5	CASSIYVNSNQPQHF	TGTGCCAGTAGTATTTACGTAAATAGCAATCAGCCCCAGCATTTT
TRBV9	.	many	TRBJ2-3	CASSVLDTSTDTQYF	TGTGCCAGCAGCGTACTTGACACGAGCACAGATACGCAGTATTTT
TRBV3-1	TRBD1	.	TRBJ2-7	CASSLGTGLDEQYF	TGTGCCAGCAGTCTTGGGACAGGGTTGGACGAGCAGTACTTC
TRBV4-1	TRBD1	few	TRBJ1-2	CASSPHTGGLDGYTF	TGCGCCAGCAGCCCCCATACAGGGGGTCTGGATGGCTACACCTTC
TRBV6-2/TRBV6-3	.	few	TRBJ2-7	CASSYSQQGDILPEQYF	TGTGCCAGCAGTTACTCACAACAGGGCGATATCCTACCCGAGCAGTACTTC
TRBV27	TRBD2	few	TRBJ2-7	CASSASTGGYEQYF	TGTGCCAGCAGTGCGTCCACGGGGGGCTACGAGCAGTACTTC
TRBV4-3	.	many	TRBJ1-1	CASSQEVLGRRNTEAFF	TGCGCCAGCAGCCAAGAGGTGTTAGGGCGAAGGAACACTGAAGCTTTCTTT
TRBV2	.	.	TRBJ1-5	CASRPGYSNQPQHF	TGTGCCAGCAGGCCGGGGTATAGCAATCAGCCCCAGCATTTT
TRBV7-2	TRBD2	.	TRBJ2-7	CASSPRSKREPYEQYF	TGTGCCAGCAGCCCTAGGTCGAAGCGGGAACCCTACGAGCAGTACTTC
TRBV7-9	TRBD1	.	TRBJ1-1	CASTGTVNTEAFF	TGTGCCAGCACCGGGACAGTGAACACTGAAGCTTTCTTT
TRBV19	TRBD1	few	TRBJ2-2	CASSPGTGGFWELFF	TGTGCCAGTAGTCCCGGGACAGGGGGCTTCTGGGAGCTGTTTTTT
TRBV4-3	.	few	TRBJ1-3	CASSQTDTHGNTIYF	TGCGCCAGCAGCCAAACGGACACACATGGAAACACCATATATTTT
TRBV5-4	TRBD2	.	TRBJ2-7	CASSSETSGSYGQYF	TGTGCCAGCAGCTCCGAGACTAGCGGGAGCTACGGGCAGTACTTC